The rows below give T cell receptor beta chains drawn from one sample of a study of cytomegalovirus exposure and HLA in healthy donors. Data came from immunoSEQ multiplex PCR; TCRdb stores just in-frame clones and leaves some out. The repertoire holds approximately 150,000 clones, over 75% seen once, with less than 3.5% in the top ten. Sequencing used PBMCs. All receptors derive from a woman aged 25-40 years in good health and CMV-seronegative. Each CDR3 is given with its conserved first and last residue. The D gene is left open where the match is weak. Clone size is given for some rows only: seen once, a few or many times, or a class if the clone is expanded.

j_gene,v_gene,abundance,d_gene,CDR3aa,CDR3nt
TRBJ1-6,TRBV5-5,.,.,CASSLYPARTENSPLHF,TGTGCCAGCAGCTTGTACCCCGCCAGAACAGAAAATTCACCCCTCCACTTT
TRBJ1-1,TRBV30,.,.,CAWTPGGHEAFF,TGTGCCTGGACCCCCGGCGGGCATGAAGCTTTCTTT
TRBJ1-5,TRBV5-1,.,TRBD1,CASSLEGGWQPQHF,TGCGCCAGCAGCTTGGAAGGGGGCTGGCAGCCCCAGCATTTT
TRBJ2-1,TRBV11-2,.,TRBD2,CASSLDDQRGMGYNEQFF,TGTGCCAGCAGCTTAGACGACCAGCGGGGAATGGGATACAATGAGCAGTTCTTC
TRBJ2-3,TRBV4-3,.,TRBD2,CASAKASGEYTQYF,TGCGCCAGCGCCAAGGCTAGCGGTGAATATACGCAGTATTTT
TRBJ2-1,TRBV5-1,.,TRBD2,CASSPTSGGGHEQFF,TGCGCCAGCAGCCCTACTAGCGGGGGGGGCCATGAGCAGTTCTTC
TRBJ2-1,TRBV27,once,TRBD2,CASSPWGGDHEQFF,TGTGCCAGCAGTCCGTGGGGGGGGGACCATGAGCAGTTCTTC
TRBJ2-7,TRBV27,.,TRBD1,CASSQGATYEQYF,TGTGCCAGCAGCCAGGGGGCTACCTACGAGCAGTACTTC
TRBJ1-3,TRBV5-8,.,.,CASSSQGTTGNTIYF,TGTGCCAGCAGCTCACAGGGTACCACTGGAAACACCATATATTTT
TRBJ1-1,TRBV6-1,few,.,CASSEDRDLEAFF,TGTGCCAGCAGTGAAGACAGAGACCTTGAAGCTTTCTTT
TRBJ2-1,TRBV11-3,.,TRBD2,CASSLSAGVSEQFF,TGTGCCAGCAGCTTATCGGCGGGAGTTAGTGAGCAGTTCTTC
TRBJ2-5,TRBV30,once,TRBD2,CAWDGGVVQETQYF,TGTGCCTGGGACGGGGGGGTGGTCCAAGAGACCCAGTACTTC
TRBJ2-1,TRBV5-1,once,.,CASREIGGAGEQFF,TGCGCCAGCAGGGAGATTGGGGGGGCCGGGGAGCAGTTCTTC
TRBJ2-2,TRBV7-9,.,TRBD2,CASRRVGGGEPNTGELFF,TGTGCCAGCAGACGCGTTGGGGGGGGAGAACCGAACACCGGGGAGCTGTTTTTT
TRBJ2-1,TRBV6-4,.,TRBD1,CASSDSGTGGGNEQFF,TGTGCCAGCAGTGACTCAGGGACAGGGGGAGGCAATGAGCAGTTCTTC
TRBJ1-1,TRBV2,.,.,CASSESLHLPEAFF,TGTGCCAGCAGTGAAAGCTTGCACCTCCCTGAAGCTTTCTTT
TRBJ1-4,TRBV6-5,.,.,CASRGAGINEKLFF,TGTGCCAGCAGGGGGGCAGGGATTAATGAAAAACTGTTTTTT
TRBJ1-1,TRBV10-3,few,TRBD1,CAMTGENTEAFF,TGTGCCATGACAGGGGAGAACACTGAAGCTTTCTTT
TRBJ1-2,TRBV7-2,.,.,CASSPKTGGNYGYTF,TGTGCCAGCAGCCCAAAGACAGGTGGGAACTATGGCTACACCTTC
TRBJ2-1,TRBV4-1,.,TRBD2,CASSLFFSGVLPEQFF,TGCGCCAGCAGCCTTTTTTTCAGCGGGGTCCTTCCTGAGCAGTTCTTC
TRBJ2-5,TRBV19,.,.,CASRVAVDSQETQYF,TGTGCCAGTAGAGTCGCCGTTGACTCGCAAGAGACCCAGTACTTC
TRBJ1-4,TRBV19,.,.,CASSDRFNEKLFF,TGTGCCAGTAGCGACAGGTTTAATGAAAAACTGTTTTTT
TRBJ2-2,TRBV4-1,once,TRBD2,CASSQTSGGLNTGELFF,TGCGCCAGCAGCCAGACTAGCGGGGGCCTAAACACCGGGGAGCTGTTTTTT
TRBJ2-2,TRBV19,.,TRBD2,CATLAETGELFF,TGTGCCACCCTAGCGGAAACCGGGGAGCTGTTTTTT
TRBJ2-1,TRBV19,.,TRBD2,CASSIDSGGRWSEQFF,TGTGCCAGTAGTATAGACAGCGGGGGCCGGTGGTCTGAGCAGTTCTTC
TRBJ2-7,TRBV1,.,.,CTSHSGSRPYEQYF,TGCACCAGCCACTCCGGGAGCCGACCTTACGAGCAGTACTTC
TRBJ2-1,TRBV11-3,.,.,CASSVGGPNEQFF,TGTGCCAGCAGCGTGGGGGGGCCCAATGAGCAGTTCTTC
TRBJ2-1,TRBV11-2,.,TRBD2,CASSLVGTSGRAYNEQFF,TGTGCCAGCAGCTTAGTGGGGACTAGCGGGAGGGCCTACAATGAGCAGTTCTTC
TRBJ2-1,TRBV7-2,.,TRBD1,CASSRDRGRDEQFF,TGTGCCAGCAGCCGGGACAGGGGTCGGGATGAGCAGTTCTTC
TRBJ1-2,TRBV5-6,.,.,CASSPRRDNYGYTF,TGTGCCAGCAGCCCCAGACGGGATAACTATGGCTACACCTTC
TRBJ2-1,TRBV15,.,.,CATSSTAPPRNEQFF,TGTGCCACCAGCAGTACGGCTCCTCCTAGGAATGAGCAGTTCTTC
TRBJ1-4,TRBV4-1,.,.,CASSRPSGSIPNEKLFF,TGCGCCAGCAGCCGACCCTCGGGTTCGATCCCTAATGAAAAACTGTTTTTT
TRBJ2-1,TRBV7-3,.,TRBD2,CASSLIGLAGNEQFF,TGTGCCAGCAGCTTAATCGGACTAGCTGGAAATGAGCAGTTCTTC
TRBJ2-3,TRBV2,few,.,CASKIAMVTDTQYF,TGTGCCAGCAAGATAGCGATGGTAACAGATACGCAGTATTTT
TRBJ1-2,TRBV28,once,TRBD1,CASSTGTGVLNYGYTF,TGTGCCAGCAGCACCGGGACAGGGGTCCTTAACTATGGCTACACCTTC
TRBJ2-7,TRBV5-1,.,TRBD1,CASSQGQGAGEQYF,TGCGCCAGCAGCCAAGGACAGGGGGCCGGGGAGCAGTACTTC
TRBJ1-1,TRBV6-5,few,TRBD1,CASSKTGGTEAFF,TGTGCCAGCAGTAAGACAGGGGGTACTGAAGCTTTCTTT